These T cell receptor beta chains were read from a single sample in a study of blood T cell repertoires in COVID-19. This table comes from immunoSEQ multiplex PCR, and its TCRdb copy is limited to in-frame clones, with some not included. The table lists 250,000 to 350,000 clones, around 89% of them singletons. Sequencing was done on a sample of peripheral blood. These receptors came from a man aged 25-45 years with acute or convalescent COVID-19. The conserved cysteine and the conserved F or W are not part of the CDR3 here.

>TRBV6-1|TRBJ2-2|13
ASSDLAGGRGELF
>TRBV20-1|TRBJ1-2|10
SASGGSAGYT
>TRBV14|TRBJ2-7|10
ASSQVGGKQY
>TRBV7-2|TRBJ2-5|14
ASTPSGGLKAETQY
>TRBV5-6|TRBJ2-5|13
ASSFGPGGPKTQY
>TRBV3-1/TRBV3-2|TRBJ2-7|12
ASSQAPGTYEQY
>TRBV28|TRBJ1-1|12
ASSPLGMNTEAF
>TRBV30|TRBJ1-1|12
AWRPDRLNTEAF
>TRBV19|TRBJ2-5|15
ASRPGSGGGRQETQY
>TRBV5-6|TRBJ2-2|11
ASKDWNTGELF
>TRBV2|TRBJ2-6|19
ASSVLAGRDDAASGANVLT
>TRBV5-4|TRBJ2-3|13
ASSRGLADTDTQY
>TRBV6-6|TRBJ2-5|14
ASSLKPRRYQETQY
>TRBV28|TRBJ2-7|10
ASSFGGVEQY
>TRBV5-6|TRBJ1-3|13
ASSLEGRSGNTIY
>TRBV5-1|TRBJ2-7|12
ASSVQGISYEQY
>TRBV2|TRBJ1-2|12
ASNPDRGLNGYT
>TRBV6-4|TRBJ2-3|11
ASSGRPTDTQY
>TRBV11-2|TRBJ2-5|10
ASSLARETQY
>TRBV11-2|TRBJ2-4|15
ASSLVPRSGAKNIQY
>TRBV27|TRBJ1-6|16
ASSSRSPFTGSNSPLH
>TRBV7-9|TRBJ1-3|11
ASSLVAVNTIY
>TRBV18|TRBJ2-2|15
ASSPLQGTGVTGELF
>TRBV27|TRBJ1-6|16
ASSLSYPGTANNSPLH
>TRBV5-1|TRBJ2-3|17
ASRGDLKGRITSTDTQY
>TRBV9|TRBJ2-1|14
ASSVVAGSSYNEQF
>TRBV18|TRBJ1-1|11
ASSPREAGKAF
>TRBV5-1|TRBJ1-6|14
ASSMAPSSYNSPLH
>TRBV20-1|TRBJ2-5|12
SASLMGQQETQY
>TRBV5-1|TRBJ2-7|13
ASREGLAGGREQY
>TRBV28|TRBJ1-6|12
ARLYGTGNSPLH
>TRBV27|TRBJ2-3|14
ASSPLRLAGRDTQY
>TRBV7-3|TRBJ2-1|13
ASSEGTSGVNEQF
>TRBV6-5|TRBJ2-5|11
ASGQPRRETQY
>TRBV15|TRBJ2-5|13
ATSRPPGQGETQY
>TRBV27|TRBJ1-6|13
ASSLGARVGSPLH
>TRBV12-3/TRBV12-4|TRBJ1-2|10
ASRDRVYGYT
>TRBV10-3|TRBJ2-5|13
AISDRDRGQETQY
>TRBV5-5|TRBJ2-1|12
ASSALTSPKEQF
>TRBV5-1|TRBJ2-3|12
ASLLGGSTDTQY
>TRBV28|TRBJ1-2|12
ASSLTGVNYGYT
>TRBV7-6|TRBJ2-5|12
ASSLDWNQETQY